This T cell receptor beta chain was sequenced for a study of T cell responses to AZD1222 COVID-19 vaccine. Using immunoSEQ multiplex PCR, the repertoire was profiled, and TCRdb retains in-frame clones only, with some absent. Of 120,000 or so clones detected, roughly 84% appear once; the ten largest clones hold roughly a quarter. Notes on this clone: The antigen is not known.

Germline-derived CDR1 and CDR2 are MDHEN and SYDVKM. The CDR3 sequence is 14 residues long. The V gene lost 6 bases and the J gene lost 0 bases, with 11 bases spanning the gap. Study observations and caveats: As reported, nearly half of all spike-specific TCRs target variant regions that are unmutated. All repertoire sampling was performed exclusively after the peak T cell response. A mostly white British donor set with more females was recruited, and clonal diversity was possibly underestimated. Rises in breadth and depth of Spike-specific TCRs came after two AZD1222 doses.

The specimen was peripheral blood, collected 28 days after the second AZD1222 dose. This rearrangement joins TRBV28 to TRBJ2-5; D unresolved. This TCR derives from an adult who received the AZD1222 COVID-19 vaccine. The CDR3 DNA is TGTGCCAGCAGGAGGTCGAGGAACCAAGAGACCCAGTACTTC. Protein sequence: CASRRSRNQETQYF. The variable domain in full, with the rest retrieved from reference TRBV28 and TRBJ2-5, is DVKVTQSSRYLVKRTGEKVFLECVQDMDHENMFWYRQDPGLGLRLIYFSYDVKMKEKGDIPEGYSVSREKKERFSLILESASTNQTSMYLCASRRSRNQETQYFGPGTRLLVL.